This TCR beta chain was recorded in a study of T-cell memory formation after mild COVID-19. On the study more broadly: Largely donor-specific TCR clusters were found. Study-wide findings and caveats: CD4+ contracting clones were mainly CM and EM; CD8+ ones, EMRA.

The sample holds a few counts of this clonotype. What it recognizes is unknown. Germline assignment: CDR1 SEHNR and CDR2 FQNEAQ (reference sequence). The CDR3 is 15 residues long. Trimming shortened V by 4 bases and J by 8 bases, and 17 bases separated the two germline ends. Barcoded TCR alpha and TCR beta cDNA libraries with UMIs came from 5'RACE using constant-segment primers. TCRdb reprocessed the 5' RACE reads with MiXCR, giving one entry per CDR3 protein. The table shows around 180,000 distinct CDR3 sequences, with roughly 17% occurring only once. Specimen: PBMCs or a T cell subset sorted from them (not recorded which). The chain couples TRBV7-9 to TRBJ1-4; D not resolved. This sequence was found in an adult woman who had mild COVID-19 (a few samples of this study predate the infection). Cell type and time point are not known. The CDR3 bases are TGTGCCAGCAGCTCCCTCCGGGTAGGGAAAGAAAAACTGTTTTTT. Its protein is CASSSLRVGKEKLFF.